The entry below gives a single TCR beta chain sequence along with its context. In this sample, this clonotype turned up many times. It lacks a known antigen. No per-base quality is available; no much larger clone lies one base away. Set within a cohort of healthcare workers in London, UK, this nested case-control study involved weekly PCR testing of nasopharyngeal swabs along with blood sampling. Healthcare workers were enrolled in the week of the UK lockdown, from 23 to 31 March 2020, and were followed every week for up to roughly 16 weeks. The record originates from a study of early T cells in non-severe SARS-CoV-2 infection (dated by TCRdb to about 2021). Describing the broader study: Because TCR sequencing relied on bulk RNA taken from unsorted whole blood, pairing of alpha and beta chains was not possible. Study-wide findings and limitations: VDJdb matching was skewed toward anti-spike CD8 responses, so virus-specific expansions were likely underestimated and private and CD4 specificities were missed.

Reading the germline V gene (reference sequence) gives CDR1 SEHNR and CDR2 FQNEAQ. The germline ends are 15 bases apart after V is trimmed by 2 bases and J by 10 bases. Measured from the cysteine to the phenylalanine, the CDR3 is 14 residues long. This entry keeps only the CDR3 DNA: 42 bases, framed from base 1. Library preparation employed 5' RACE. The instrument given in TCRdb is NextSeq 500. In the TCR library protocol, unique molecular identifiers were attached to individual cDNA molecules to correct for PCR bias and sequencing error. TCR alpha and beta chains were both sequenced, and the abundances of alpha and beta sequences in each sample were closely correlated with each other. The study's own analysis went as follows. Decombinator V4 was used to annotate the V gene, J gene and CDR3 of the TCR sequences. Expanded TCRs were defined as changing significantly between any two time points under a Poisson model with p below 0.0001. Abundances of TCRs were expressed as counts per million after normalisation to the total number of TCRs sequenced in each sample. MAIT TCRs were defined by TRAV1-2 paired with TRAJ12, TRAJ20 or TRAJ33, and iNKT TCRs by TRAV10 paired with TRAJ18. VDJdb, accessed 1 November 2021, was searched for CMV, EBV and SARS-CoV-2 annotated TCRs, excluding TCRs annotated for multiple antigens. TCRdb trimmed public reads at Q25 via fastp, called clones via MiXCR and kept in-frame beta chains. Each entry is one CDR3 protein sequence, shown with its most common DNA and genes. The V and J calls shown here were made by TCRdb, not taken from the authors' results. The sample records roughly 66,000 distinct CDR3 sequences, less than 9.5% of which are singletons. The ten largest account for 3.2% of the sample.

Recombination connected TRBV7-9 to TRBJ2-1; the D gene is perhaps TRBD2, on 5 matching bases. Sequencing was done on a sample of whole blood. This TCR came from an adult who was a healthcare worker with PCR-confirmed SARS-CoV-2 infection or an uninfected control (not recorded which). CDR3 sequence: CASSLMGRPGEQFF. At the DNA level, the sequence is TGTGCCAGCAGCTTAATGGGCCGCCCGGGGGAGCAGTTCTTC.